The T cell receptor (beta chain) described here comes from a study of blood T cell repertoires in COVID-19. About the research overall: Material from acute and convalescent COVID-19 was sourced from the United States, Italy and Spain. From T cells, B-cell-depleted T cells, or PBMCs came the material, which was cDNA or gDNA.

CDR1 and CDR2 from the germline V gene are MDHEN and SYDVKM. V lost 3 bases to trimming and J lost 5 bases; unmatched junction nucleotides: 10. CDR3 length equals 15 residues. Original handling: Estimation of nucleated cell counts relied on the amplification of reference gene primers. The data were produced by immunoSEQ multiplex PCR, yet TCRdb's version contains in-frame clones alone and is incomplete. Clone size and the V and J calls come from that table; the DNA yielded D and trimming. This table has 90,000 to 120,000 clones, roughly 90% appearing once. Input material: peripheral blood. This receptor was identified in a man in his forties with active or convalescent COVID-19. The rearrangement links TRBV28 to TRBJ2-7, with TRBD1 identical over 7 bases. CDR3 sequence: CASSFFSIQGDEQYF. The DNA of the CDR3 is TGTGCCAGCAGTTTTTTCAGTATTCAGGGGGACGAGCAGTACTTC. The complete variable domain, with remaining parts taken from reference TRBV28 and TRBJ2-7, reads DVKVTQSSRYLVKRTGEKVFLECVQDMDHENMFWYRQDPGLGLRLIYFSYDVKMKEKGDIPEGYSVSREKKERFSLILESASTNQTSMYLCASSFFSIQGDEQYFGPGTRLTVT.